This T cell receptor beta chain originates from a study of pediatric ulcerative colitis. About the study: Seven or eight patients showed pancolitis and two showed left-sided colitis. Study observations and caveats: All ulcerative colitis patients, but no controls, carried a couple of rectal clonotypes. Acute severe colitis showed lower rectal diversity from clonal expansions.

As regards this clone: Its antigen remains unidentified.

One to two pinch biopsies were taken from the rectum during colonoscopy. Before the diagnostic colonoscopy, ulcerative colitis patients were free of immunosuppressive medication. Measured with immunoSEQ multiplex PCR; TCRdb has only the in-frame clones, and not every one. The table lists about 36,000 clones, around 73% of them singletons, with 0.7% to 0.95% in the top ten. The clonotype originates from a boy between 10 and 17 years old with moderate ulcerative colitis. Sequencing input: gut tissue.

The CDR3 DNA sequence: TGTGCCAGCTCGGGACAGCTACCTATCACAGATACGCAGTATTTT. The encoded protein is CASSGQLPITDTQYF. The rearrangement uses TRBV6-6 and TRBJ2-3, with 7 bases matching TRBD1. Germline trimming cut 8 bases from V and 2 bases from J; bases unmatched to any gene: 10. CDR1 is MNHNY and CDR2 is SVGAGI in the germline V gene (reference sequence). This CDR3 spans 15 amino acids.